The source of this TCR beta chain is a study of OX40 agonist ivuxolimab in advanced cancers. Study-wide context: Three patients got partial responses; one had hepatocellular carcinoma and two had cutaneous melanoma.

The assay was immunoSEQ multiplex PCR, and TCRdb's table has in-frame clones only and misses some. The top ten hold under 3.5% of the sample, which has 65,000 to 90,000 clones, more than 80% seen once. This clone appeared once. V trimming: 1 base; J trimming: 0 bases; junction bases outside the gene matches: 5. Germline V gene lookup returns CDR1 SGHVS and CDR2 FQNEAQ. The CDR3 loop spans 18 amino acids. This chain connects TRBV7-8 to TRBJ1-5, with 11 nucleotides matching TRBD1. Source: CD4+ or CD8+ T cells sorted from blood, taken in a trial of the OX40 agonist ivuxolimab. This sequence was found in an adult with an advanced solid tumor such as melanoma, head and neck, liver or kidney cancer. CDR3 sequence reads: CASSLVGTGGGSNQPQHF. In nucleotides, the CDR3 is TGTGCCAGCAGCTTAGTGGGGACAGGGGGGGGTAGCAATCAGCCCCAGCATTTT.